Included here is one T cell receptor (beta chain) sequence, with context. Profiled with immunoSEQ multiplex PCR; TCRdb holds only in-frame clones, not every one. The table records about 320,000 clones, around 81% of them present only once. The sample belongs to a study of Ad26.COV2.S vaccination and SARS-CoV-2 variants. Documented treatment: approximately 18 received Ad26.COV2.S at low or high dose, single or two shots; 5 received placebo; per-sample allocation not given. Specimens were obtained on day 63 following the first vaccine or placebo injection. The junction had 5 bases not matched to a gene; V was cut back by 7 bases and J by 2 bases. The CDR3 loop spans 14 amino acids. CDR1 is MNHEY, CDR2 SVGAGI, per germline.

The chain recombines TRBV6-5 with TRBJ1-3, with 7 positions matching TRBD1. The source material was peripheral blood, sampled in a trial of Ad26.COV2.S vaccine versus placebo. The TCR originated in a person between 18 and 59 years old who received the Ad26.COV2.S COVID-19 vaccine or a placebo. The CDR3 is CASNQDRAGNTIYF. The DNA for the CDR3 is TGTGCCAGCAATCAAGACAGGGCTGGAAACACCATATATTTT.